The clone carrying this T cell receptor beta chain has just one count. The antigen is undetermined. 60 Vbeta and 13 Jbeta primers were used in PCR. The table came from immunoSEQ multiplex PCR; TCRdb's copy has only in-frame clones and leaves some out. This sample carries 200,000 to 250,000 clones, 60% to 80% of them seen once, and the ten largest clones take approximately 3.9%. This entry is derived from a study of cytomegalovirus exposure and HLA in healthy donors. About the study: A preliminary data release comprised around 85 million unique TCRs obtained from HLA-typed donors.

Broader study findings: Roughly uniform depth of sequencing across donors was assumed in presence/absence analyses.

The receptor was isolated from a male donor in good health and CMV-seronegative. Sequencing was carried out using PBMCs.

The CDR3 loop is CSFAGTSGTDTQYF. In DNA, the CDR3 is TGCAGCTTCGCCGGGACTAGCGGCACAGATACGCAGTATTTT. This sequence joins TRBV29-1 and TRBJ2-3; 10 bases are shared with TRBD2. The CDR3 length is 14 residues. Per the germline V gene, CDR1 is SQVTM and CDR2 is ANQGSEA. The J segment lost 1 base and the V segment lost 8 bases, leaving 6 bases of the junction unmatched.